In its sample, the clone carrying this TCR beta chain was seen a few times. These data are taken from a study of blood T cell repertoires in COVID-19. The CDR3 runs to 11 residues. With 7 bases removed from V and 2 bases from J, the gap between germline ends came to 6 bases. The germline gives CDR1 SNHLY, CDR2 FYNNEI. The method was immunoSEQ multiplex PCR; TCRdb's version includes in-frame clones alone and lacks a portion of them. The repertoire holds 120,000 to 150,000 clones, with approximately 90% as singletons. V gene TRBV2 combines with J gene TRBJ2-7; possibly TRBD1 for D (6 bases). The TCR comes from a human donor in a cohort sampled during active COVID-19. Material for sequencing was peripheral blood. The DNA for the CDR3 is TGTGCCAGCAAGGGGGCCTACGAGCAGTACTTC. It yields the protein CASKGAYEQYF. Full variable domain (missing parts from reference TRBV2 and TRBJ2-7): EPEVTQTPSHQVTQMGQEVILRCVPISNHLYFYWYRQILGQKVEFLVSFYNNEISEKSEIFDDQFSVERPDGSNFTLKIRSTKLEDSAMYFCASKGAYEQYFGPGTRLTVT.